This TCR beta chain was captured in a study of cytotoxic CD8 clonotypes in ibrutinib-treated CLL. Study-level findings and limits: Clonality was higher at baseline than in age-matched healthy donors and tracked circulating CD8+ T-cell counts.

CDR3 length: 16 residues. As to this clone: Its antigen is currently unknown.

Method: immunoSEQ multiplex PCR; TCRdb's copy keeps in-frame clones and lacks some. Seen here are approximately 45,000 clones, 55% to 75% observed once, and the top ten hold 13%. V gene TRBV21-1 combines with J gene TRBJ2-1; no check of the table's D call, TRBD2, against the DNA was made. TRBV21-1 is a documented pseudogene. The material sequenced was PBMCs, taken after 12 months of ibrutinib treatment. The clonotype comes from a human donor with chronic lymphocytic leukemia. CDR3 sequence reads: CASSRSPSGSHNEQFF. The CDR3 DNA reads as TGTGCCAGCAGCCGTTCCCCTAGCGGGTCCCACAATGAGCAGTTCTTC.